Here is one T cell receptor (beta chain) with its context. Its target is not known. One junction end does not reproduce the germline sequence, and a read error may be involved. The data belong to a study of OX40 agonist ivuxolimab in advanced cancers. Study-level background: Averaging 60 years in age, with a range of about 23 to 85, the cohort was 82.7% male.

CDR1 and CDR2 (germline): SSHAT, FNYEAQ (reference sequence). The CDR3 extends over 13 amino acids. Findings and limits, study-wide: The mean number of expanded clones was higher in CD8+ T cells than in CD4+.

Measured with immunoSEQ multiplex PCR; TCRdb has only the in-frame clones, and not every one. The data contain about 53,000 clones, 70% to 90% of them seen just once; the ten biggest clones take up about 1.6%. If patients had autoimmune disease history or systemic immunosuppression, they were excluded. Peripheral blood came from all dose cohorts at three timepoints. The sequencing here drew on CD4+ or CD8+ T cells sorted from blood, taken in a trial of the OX40 agonist ivuxolimab. The sequence derives from an adult with an advanced solid tumor such as melanoma, head and neck, liver or kidney cancer. The chain employs TRBV7-7 and TRBJ1-1; D unclear. The CDR3 here is CASSLFLETEAFF. The CDR3, as DNA: TGTGCTAGCAGCTTATTCCTGGAGACTGAAGCTTTCTTT.